These T cell receptor beta chains were read from a single sample in a study of T cells of healthy individuals. Using its own MiXCR run on the 5' RACE reads, TCRdb lists one record per CDR3 protein. The data show 50,000 to 55,000 distinct CDR3 sequences, 14% to 15% seen once. Source of these receptors: a human donor in good health. CDR3s include the opening cysteine and the closing phenylalanine or tryptophan. D genes are given only for firm matches. Not all rows give a size; the values are once, few, many and, for expanded clones, a class.

>TRBV12-5|TRBD1|NA|TRBJ1-1
CASGTTGGFNTEAFF
TGTGCTAGTGGAACTACAGGGGGCTTCAACACTGAAGCTTTCTTT
>TRBV9|NA|few|TRBJ2-5
CASSVRPQETQYF
TGTGCCAGCAGCGTTAGACCCCAAGAGACCCAGTACTTC
>TRBV6-6|TRBD1|many|TRBJ2-7
CASSYSRDRGFWEQYF
TGTGCCAGCAGTTACAGTAGGGACAGGGGATTTTGGGAGCAGTACTTC
>TRBV3-1|NA|NA|TRBJ2-1
CASSQGRVYNEQFF
TGTGCCAGCAGCCAGGGGCGGGTATACAATGAGCAGTTCTTC
>TRBV9|NA|NA|TRBJ2-2
CASSVGRVAGELFF
TGTGCCAGCAGCGTAGGGAGGGTAGCCGGGGAGCTGTTTTTT
>TRBV11-3|TRBD2|many|TRBJ2-1
CASSPRLAGRNEQFF
TGTGCCAGCAGCCCGAGACTAGCGGGGCGCAATGAGCAGTTCTTC
>TRBV7-3|NA|many|TRBJ2-3
CASSLYLARSTDTQYF
TGTGCCAGCAGCTTATATCTAGCCCGTAGCACAGATACGCAGTATTTT
>TRBV11-2|TRBD2|many|TRBJ2-1
CASALAGGSYNEQFF
TGTGCCAGCGCACTAGCGGGAGGATCCTACAATGAGCAGTTCTTC
>TRBV24-1|TRBD1|many|TRBJ1-5
CATSESAGTGLGANQPQHF
TGTGCCACCAGTGAGTCAGCCGGGACAGGATTAGGTGCCAATCAGCCCCAGCATTTT
>TRBV10-3|TRBD2|many|TRBJ2-1
CATRLAGEGNEQFF
TGTGCCACTCGACTAGCGGGAGAGGGCAATGAGCAGTTCTTC
>TRBV3-1|TRBD2|many|TRBJ2-3
CASSPSGRSTDTQYF
TGTGCCAGCAGCCCTAGCGGGAGGTCCACAGATACGCAGTATTTT
>TRBV2|NA|NA|TRBJ1-3
CASSWVSGGNTIYF
TGTGCCAGCTCCTGGGTATCGGGTGGAAACACCATATATTTT
>TRBV5-1|TRBD2|few|TRBJ2-1
CASSLAGTSGVNEQFF
TGCGCCAGCAGCTTGGCCGGGACTAGCGGGGTCAATGAGCAGTTCTTC
>TRBV19|TRBD2|many|TRBJ2-1
CASSIDYLAGAREQFF
TGTGCCAGTAGTATAGATTACCTAGCGGGAGCGAGGGAGCAGTTCTTC
>TRBV18|TRBD2|NA|TRBJ2-3
CASSPLAGGTDTQYF
TGTGCCAGCTCACCACTAGCGGGGGGCACAGATACGCAGTATTTT
>TRBV3-2|NA|few|TRBJ1-1
CASSQEWTGEDTEAFF
TGTGCCAGCAGCCAAGAATGGACAGGGGAGGACACTGAAGCTTTCTTT
>TRBV20-1|TRBD2|few|TRBJ2-7
CSASREGRSYEQYF
TGCAGTGCTAGTCGGGAGGGCCGTTCATACGAGCAGTACTTC
>TRBV11-2|NA|many|TRBJ2-4
CASSLSGQILAKNIQYF
TGTGCCAGCAGCTTATCTGGGCAGATACTAGCCAAAAACATTCAGTACTTC
>TRBV4-3|NA|NA|TRBJ2-7
CASSQDWHPVSYEQYF
TGCGCCAGCAGCCAAGATTGGCACCCAGTCTCCTACGAGCAGTACTTC
>TRBV20-1|NA|many|TRBJ2-5
CSAREDSTLQETQYF
TGCAGTGCTAGAGAGGACTCAACCTTACAAGAGACCCAGTACTTC
>TRBV5-5|NA|many|TRBJ2-7
CASSLVSQAYEQYF
TGTGCCAGCAGCTTGGTATCTCAGGCCTACGAGCAGTACTTC
>TRBV7-2|NA|few|TRBJ1-1
CASSFSPGKNTEAFF
TGTGCCAGCAGCTTTTCGCCAGGAAAGAACACTGAAGCTTTCTTT
>TRBV20-1|TRBD2|few|TRBJ2-5
CSARDHLAGLEETQYF
TGCAGTGCTAGAGATCACCTAGCGGGGTTGGAAGAGACCCAGTACTTC
>TRBV15|NA|few|TRBJ1-5
CATSPSGARNQPQHF
TGTGCCACCAGCCCCTCCGGGGCACGAAATCAGCCCCAGCATTTT
>TRBV11-2|TRBD2|NA|TRBJ2-5
CASSPLAGGPRETQYF
TGTGCCAGCAGCCCATTAGCGGGGGGGCCCCGGGAGACCCAGTACTTC
>TRBV11-2|NA|few|TRBJ2-6
CASSLGGAEGANVLTF
TGTGCCAGCAGCTTAGGCGGGGCGGAGGGGGCCAACGTCCTGACTTTC
>TRBV15|TRBD1|few|TRBJ2-7
CATSLWTGGYEQYF
TGTGCCACCAGCTTGTGGACAGGGGGCTACGAGCAGTACTTC
>TRBV29-1|NA|many|TRBJ2-7
CSVEDQGSEQYF
TGCAGCGTTGAAGACCAGGGATCCGAGCAGTACTTC
>TRBV5-4|NA|many|TRBJ2-3
CASSLDRTDTQYF
TGTGCCAGCAGCTTAGACCGAACAGATACGCAGTATTTT
>TRBV6-5|NA|NA|TRBJ1-1
CASSPGGVNTEAFF
TGTGCCAGCAGTCCCGGCGGGGTGAACACTGAAGCTTTCTTT
>TRBV12-3/TRBV12-4|NA|few|TRBJ1-1
CASSLAAWVEAFF
TGTGCCAGCAGTTTGGCCGCTTGGGTTGAAGCTTTCTTT
>TRBV15|NA|many|TRBJ2-1
CATGPYNEQFF
TGTGCCACCGGGCCCTACAATGAGCAGTTCTTC